This T cell receptor (beta chain) was obtained from a study of blood T cell repertoires in COVID-19. Study information: Samples representing acute and convalescent COVID-19 were sourced from the United States, Italy and Spain. PBMCs, B-cell-depleted T cells, or T cells provided the cDNA or gDNA that made up the material.

The length of the CDR3 is 15 residues. CDR1 and CDR2 (germline): LNHDA, SQIVND (reference sequence). V lost 4 bases and J lost 8, with 17 bases in between. Authors' processing steps: Nucleated cell number was recorded as an estimate derived from reference gene primer amplification. TCRdb's table, derived via immunoSEQ multiplex PCR, lists solely in-frame clones and lacks some. The D gene and trimming were derived from the DNA, and the V and J assignments and clone size from that table. The table lists approximately 240,000 clones, 80% to 85% of them singletons. The V gene is TRBV19, the J gene TRBJ1-4, with D possibly TRBD1 on 6 matching bases. This TCR came from a woman aged 55-69 years who had recovered from COVID-19. Material for sequencing was peripheral blood. CDR3: CASSKTGLVGEKLFF. CDR3 bases: TGTGCCAGTAGTAAAACAGGGCTGGTGGGGGAAAAACTGTTTTTT.